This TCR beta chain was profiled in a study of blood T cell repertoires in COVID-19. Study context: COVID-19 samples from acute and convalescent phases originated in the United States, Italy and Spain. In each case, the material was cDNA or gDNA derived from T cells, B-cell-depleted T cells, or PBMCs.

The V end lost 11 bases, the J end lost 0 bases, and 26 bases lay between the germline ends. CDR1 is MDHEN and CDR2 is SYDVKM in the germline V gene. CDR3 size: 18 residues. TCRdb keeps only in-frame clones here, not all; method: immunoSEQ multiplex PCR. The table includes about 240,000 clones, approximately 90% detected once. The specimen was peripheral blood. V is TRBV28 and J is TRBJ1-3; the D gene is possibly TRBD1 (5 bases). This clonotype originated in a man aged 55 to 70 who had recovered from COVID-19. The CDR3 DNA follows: TGTGCCTCTGACCCCAGCCCTGGTAGACAGTACTCTGGAAACACCATATATTTT. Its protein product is CASDPSPGRQYSGNTIYF.